Each of the 8 T cell receptor beta chains below was sequenced from the same sample in a study of shared clonotypes between healthy human individuals. TCRdb's table, derived via immunoSEQ multiplex PCR, lists solely in-frame clones and lacks some. The repertoire holds about 1.5 million clones, with around 95% as singletons. Sequencing input: naive CD4+ T cells sorted from blood. The sample's subset: CD45RA+ positively selected. The source of these receptors is a man aged 25 to 40 in good health.

V is TRBV5-1 and J is TRBJ2-1, with TRBD1 as a possible D gene (7 bases). There are 16 residues in the CDR3. Germline CDR1 reads SGHRS; CDR2 reads YFSETQ. Deletions cut 4 bases from V and 1 base from J, with 15 bases between. CDR3 sequence: CASSGGGRVSYNEQFF. Here the CDR3 DNA reads TGCGCCAGCAGCGGAGGGGGCCGAGTATCCTACAATGAGCAGTTCTTC. Using reference TRBV5-1 and TRBJ2-1 for the parts outside the CDR3, the full variable domain is KAGVTQTPRYLIKTRGQQVTLSCSPISGHRSVSWYQQTPGQGLQFLFEYFSETQRNKGNFPGRFSGRQFSNSRSEMNVSTLELGDSALYLCASSGGGRVSYNEQFFGPGTRLTVL.

The J gene is TRBJ2-1, the V gene TRBV10-3, with 8 bases matching TRBD2. This CDR3 region has 16 residues. V shed 8 bases and J 0 bases; nucleotides not matched to a gene: 9. Germline CDR1 and CDR2: ENHRY and SYGVKD. The CDR3 sequence is CAIGPKRESSYNEQFF. In DNA, the CDR3 is TGTGCCATCGGACCCAAGCGGGAGAGCTCCTACAATGAGCAGTTCTTC.

This chain links TRBV5-5 with TRBJ2-3, with TRBD2 matching 11 bases. Per the germline V gene, CDR1 is SGHKS and CDR2 is YYEKEE (reference sequence). V shed 0 bases, J shed 6 bases, and the junction held 6 bases outside the gene matches. The CDR3 has 16 amino acids. The CDR3 protein is CASSLGLAGLSDTQYF. CDR3 in DNA: TGTGCCAGCAGCTTGGGACTAGCGGGACTGTCGGATACGCAGTATTTT.

The chain employs TRBV15 and TRBJ2-7, with 7 bases lining up with TRBD1. V lost 5 bases and J lost 3; bases outside the gene matches: 7. Per the germline V gene, CDR1 is LNHNV and CDR2 is YYDKDF (reference sequence). The CDR3 has 14 amino acids. As DNA, the CDR3 is TGTGCCACCAGCCGCTCAGGGGGATACTACGAGCAGTACTTC. Protein: CATSRSGGYYEQYF.

This chain uses TRBV5-8 with TRBJ2-1; 12 nucleotides match TRBD2. CDR1 and CDR2 from the germline V gene are SGHTS and YDEGEE. V was clipped by 4 bases and J by 6 bases; unmatched bases: 11. The CDR3 is made up of 17 amino acids. In DNA, the CDR3 is TGTGCCAGCAGCGCCCCGGCTAGCGGGAGGGCCGCCAATGAGCAGTTCTTC. Translating it yields CASSAPASGRAANEQFF.

This chain's CDR3 is CATSTGYLAGVNTGELFF. The CDR3 region has the DNA TGTGCCACCAGTACGGGGTATCTAGCGGGGGTGAACACCGGGGAGCTGTTTTTT. This sequence joins TRBV15 and TRBJ2-2; 10 positions match TRBD2. The CDR3 has 18 residues. J gave up 1 base and V 6 bases, and 11 bases lay outside the gene matches. Germline lookup yields CDR1 LNHNV and CDR2 YYDKDF (reference sequence).

The chain combines TRBV5-1 with TRBJ2-3; no firm D call. This CDR3 is built from 14 residues. The germline gives CDR1 SGHRS, CDR2 YFSETQ. Deletions cut 4 bases from V and 1 base from J, with 10 bases between. The CDR3 loop reads CASSPDGGTDTQYF. CDR3 DNA: TGCGCCAGCAGCCCGGATGGAGGCACAGATACGCAGTATTTT.

J is TRBJ1-1 and V is TRBV5-4, with D possibly matching TRBD1 (5 bases). From germline, CDR1 is SGHNT and CDR2 YYREEE (reference sequence). V was cut by 0 bases and J by 3 bases, with 15 bases left in between. The CDR3 is made up of 16 amino acids. CDR3 region: CASSLAVGGGDTEAFF. CDR3 in DNA: TGTGCCAGCAGCTTGGCCGTCGGGGGGGGAGACACTGAAGCTTTCTTT.